This T cell receptor beta chain appears in the sequencing data of a study of response to subunit inactivated influenza vaccine. Whole-study findings and limits: Authors proposed each seasonal influenza vaccination draws in few new T cells.

TCRdb processed the RT-PCR reads anew with MiXCR; each CDR3 protein has one entry. The sample consists of over 150,000 distinct CDR3 sequences, approximately 9.2% of them appearing once. Ten or more counts support this clonotype. Its antigen is unknown. Germline CDR1 and CDR2: SGHTA and FQGNSA. The V gene lost 6 bases and the J gene lost 3 bases, with 16 bases spanning the gap. CDR3 size: 15 residues. Sample: non-naive T cells sorted from PBMCs, taken on the day of vaccination. The receptor was derived from a man aged 45-65 years who received an inactivated influenza vaccine. The J gene is TRBJ2-3, the V gene TRBV7-2, with D perhaps matching TRBD2 (5 bases). The CDR3 sequence is CASSSKRASTDTQYF. The CDR3 DNA follows: TGTGCCAGCAGTTCGAAGAGGGCGAGTACAGATACGCAGTATTTT.